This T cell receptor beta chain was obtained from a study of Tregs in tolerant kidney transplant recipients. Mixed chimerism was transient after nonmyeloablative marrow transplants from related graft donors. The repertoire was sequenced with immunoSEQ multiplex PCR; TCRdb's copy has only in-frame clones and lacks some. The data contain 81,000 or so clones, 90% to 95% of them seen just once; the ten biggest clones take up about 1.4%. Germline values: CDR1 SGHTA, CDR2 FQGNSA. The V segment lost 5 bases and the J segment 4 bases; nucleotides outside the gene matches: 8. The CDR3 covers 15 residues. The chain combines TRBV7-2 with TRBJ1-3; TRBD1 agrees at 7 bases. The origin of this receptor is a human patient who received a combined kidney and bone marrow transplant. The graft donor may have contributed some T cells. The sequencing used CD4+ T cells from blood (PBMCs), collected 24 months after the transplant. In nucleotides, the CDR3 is TGTGCCAGCAGCAACCTAGGGGGCTCGGGAAACACCATATATTTT. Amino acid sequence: CASSNLGGSGNTIYF.